A selection of T cell receptor beta chains follows, all from one sample in a study of STAT3 mutations in large granular lymphocyte leukemia. The protocol was immunoSEQ multiplex PCR, while the TCRdb copy is restricted to in-frame clones and leaves out a portion. Among approximately 43,000 clones listed, 80% to 85% were seen once. The sequenced material came from PBMCs. The receptors here all came from a human donor with T large granular lymphocyte leukemia. Some clones in this sample may be carry-over from other donors' samples. Each CDR3 is given with its conserved first and last residue.

J	V	CDR3
TRBJ1-1	TRBV18	CASSPTRDRDEAFF
TRBJ2-3	TRBV5-4	CASSLPGPADTQYF
TRBJ2-7	TRBV4-1	CASSQVVGLHYEQYF
TRBJ1-1	TRBV5-6	CASSLVRGGTEAFF
TRBJ1-2	TRBV6-1	CASSRTVYGYTF
TRBJ2-3	TRBV6-4	CASSEGGTDTQYF
TRBJ2-5	TRBV9	CASSSSTRWETQYF
TRBJ1-1	TRBV15	CATSRGGRVNTEAFF
TRBJ1-2	TRBV6-5	CASSVAGGRGYTF
TRBJ2-3	TRBV2	CASGPLVTQYF
TRBJ1-2	TRBV7-9	CASSSHELYGYTF
TRBJ1-3	TRBV5-6	CASSFRVPGNTIYF
TRBJ1-1	TRBV5-1	CASSRWGRDTEAFF
TRBJ1-2	TRBV29-1	CSVVGANYGYTF
TRBJ2-1	TRBV7-2	CASSLGGQYPNEQFF
TRBJ1-5	TRBV4-1	CASSQVVTSDQPQHF
TRBJ2-1	TRBV28	CATEGQGYNEQFF
TRBJ2-1	TRBV9	CASSVSPRVGDEQFF
TRBJ1-5	TRBV28	CASSLYVVGNQPQHF
TRBJ2-2	TRBV6-6	CVHAPNTGELFF
TRBJ1-2	TRBV4-2	CASSQDQGGGYTF
TRBJ1-4	TRBV7-9	CASSTNGATNEKLFF
TRBJ1-2	TRBV29-1	CSVDRQGDGYTF
TRBJ1-4	TRBV18	CASSPTVFNEKLFF
TRBJ1-1	TRBV10-2	CASSPDWAEAFF
TRBJ1-4	TRBV7-8	CASSPAANEKLFF
TRBJ1-1	TRBV5-1	CASSLAGHPNTEAFF
TRBJ1-5	TRBV28	CASSLNRGNQPQHF
TRBJ2-5	TRBV2	CASSENSGGASETQYF
TRBJ1-3	TRBV9	CASSVDPSAGTRGTIYF
TRBJ2-1	TRBV13	CASRTSGGQSSYNEQFF
TRBJ1-1	TRBV7-9	CWDRTEAFF
TRBJ2-1	TRBV18	CASSDIGGTEQFF
TRBJ2-3	TRBV7-9	CASSHEGATRTDTQYF
TRBJ2-1	TRBV7-9	CASSLGPGGNEQFF
TRBJ2-2	TRBV10-2	CASSRDSRPSTGELFF
TRBJ2-1	TRBV2	CASKTYQGGYEQFF
TRBJ1-5	TRBV28	CASSQGVGNQPQHF
TRBJ2-1	TRBV4-1	CASSVDRQESSYNEQFF
TRBJ1-1	TRBV28	CASRNTEAFF
TRBJ2-7	TRBV7-2	CASSQGFHEQYF
TRBJ2-3	TRBV19	CASISPGRTQYF
TRBJ1-2	TRBV7-2	CASRGQGEVGIYGYTF
TRBJ2-3	TRBV10-3	CATAGTSGGRDTQYF
TRBJ1-1	TRBV7-2	CASSPFPRGNTEAFF
TRBJ2-2	TRBV10-3	CATRTGNTGELFF
TRBJ2-3	TRBV5-4	CASSLGDTQYF
TRBJ2-1	TRBV6-6	CASSYFAGNNEQFF
TRBJ1-3	TRBV7-9	CASSLAGSGNTIYF
TRBJ1-6	TRBV5-1	CASSRTSDRVNSPLHF
TRBJ2-1	TRBV10-3	CAISDLGGAGALHNEQFF
TRBJ1-2	TRBV18	CASSPRQDPNYGYTF
TRBJ2-2	TRBV18	CASSRAVGTGHTGELFF
TRBJ2-1	TRBV5-1	CASSLAGQTSYNEQFF
TRBJ2-5	TRBV5-4	CASSYGGEETQYF
TRBJ1-6	TRBV16	CASSHSSYNSPLHF
TRBJ1-1	TRBV6-5	CASTDRPGATEAFF
TRBJ1-4	TRBV7-9	CASSAIIGGPPSANEKLFF
TRBJ2-2	TRBV12-5	CASGLNTGELFF